This T cell receptor (beta chain) was recorded in a study of technical replicates of blood from several donors. The CDR3 extends over 18 amino acids. CDR1 is SNHLY, CDR2 FYNNEI, per germline. The junction had 17 bases not matched to a gene; V was cut back by 10 bases and J by 0 bases. The protocol was immunoSEQ multiplex PCR, while the TCRdb copy is restricted to in-frame clones and leaves out a portion. The profile shows roughly 85,000 clones, 94% of them singletons. The chain joins TRBV2 to TRBJ2-3; 9 positions match TRBD2. The receptor comes from a human donor in good health. Sequenced sample: T cells isolated from PBMCs. The CDR3 reads CATVGGGAWKTSTDTQYF. The CDR3 nucleotides read TGTGCCACCGTCGGCGGGGGGGCCTGGAAAACTAGCACAGATACGCAGTATTTT.